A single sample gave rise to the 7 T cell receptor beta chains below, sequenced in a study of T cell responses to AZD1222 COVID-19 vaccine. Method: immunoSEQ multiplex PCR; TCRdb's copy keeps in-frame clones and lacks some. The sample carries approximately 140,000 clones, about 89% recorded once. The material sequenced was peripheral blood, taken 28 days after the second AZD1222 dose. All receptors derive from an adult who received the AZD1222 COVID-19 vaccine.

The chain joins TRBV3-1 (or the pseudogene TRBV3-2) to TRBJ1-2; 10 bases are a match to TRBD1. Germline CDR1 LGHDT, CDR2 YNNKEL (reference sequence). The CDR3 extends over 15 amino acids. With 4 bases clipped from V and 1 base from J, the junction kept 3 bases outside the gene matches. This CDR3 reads CASSPDRGRNYGYTF. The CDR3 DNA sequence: TGTGCCAGCAGCCCTGACAGGGGGCGTAACTATGGCTACACCTTC.

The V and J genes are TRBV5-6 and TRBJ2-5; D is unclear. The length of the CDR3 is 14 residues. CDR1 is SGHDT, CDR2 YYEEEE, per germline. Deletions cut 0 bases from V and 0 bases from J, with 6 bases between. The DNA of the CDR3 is TGTGCCAGCAGCTTGGATCCCAACCAAGAGACCCAGTACTTC. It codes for CASSLDPNQETQYF.

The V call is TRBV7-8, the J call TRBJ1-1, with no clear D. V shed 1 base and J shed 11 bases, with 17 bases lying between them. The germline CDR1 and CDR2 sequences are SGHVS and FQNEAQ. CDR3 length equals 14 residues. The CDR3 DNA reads TGTGCCAGCAGCTTAGACGGACGGATCCTAGGGGCTTTCTTT. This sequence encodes CASSLDGRILGAFF. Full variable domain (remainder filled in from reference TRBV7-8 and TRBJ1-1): GAGVSQSPRYKVAKRGQDVALRCDPISGHVSLFWYQQALGQGPEFLTYFQNEAQLDKSGLPSDRFFAERPEGSVSTLKIQRTQQEDSAVYLCASSLDGRILGAFFGQGTRLTVV.

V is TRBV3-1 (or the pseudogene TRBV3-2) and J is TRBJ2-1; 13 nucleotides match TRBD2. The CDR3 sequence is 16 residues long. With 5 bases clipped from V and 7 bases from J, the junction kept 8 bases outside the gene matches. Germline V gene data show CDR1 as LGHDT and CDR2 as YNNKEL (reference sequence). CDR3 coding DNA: TGTGCCAGCAGCTACACTAGCGGGAGGGGTGAGAATGAGCAGTTCTTC. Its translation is CASSYTSGRGENEQFF.

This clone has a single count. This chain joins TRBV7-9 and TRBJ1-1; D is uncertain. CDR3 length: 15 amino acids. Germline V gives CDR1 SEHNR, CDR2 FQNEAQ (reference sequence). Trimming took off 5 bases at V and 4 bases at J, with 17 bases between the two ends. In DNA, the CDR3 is TGTGCCAGCAGCGGAGACCGCGGACCTTTCACTGAAGCTTTCTTT. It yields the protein CASSGDRGPFTEAFF.

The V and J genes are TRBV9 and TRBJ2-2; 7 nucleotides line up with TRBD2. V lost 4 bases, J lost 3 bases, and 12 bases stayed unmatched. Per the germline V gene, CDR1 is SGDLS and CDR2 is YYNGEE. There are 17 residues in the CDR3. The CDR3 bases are TGTGCCAGCAGCCCCACCCTTCAGGGAGGGGACACCGGGGAGCTGTTTTTT. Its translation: CASSPTLQGGDTGELFF. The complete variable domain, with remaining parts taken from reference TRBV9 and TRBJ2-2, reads DSGVTQTPKHLITATGQRVTLRCSPRSGDLSVYWYQQSLDQGLQFLIQYYNGEERAKGNILERFSAQQFPDLHSELNLSSLELGDSALYFCASSPTLQGGDTGELFFGEGSRLTVL.

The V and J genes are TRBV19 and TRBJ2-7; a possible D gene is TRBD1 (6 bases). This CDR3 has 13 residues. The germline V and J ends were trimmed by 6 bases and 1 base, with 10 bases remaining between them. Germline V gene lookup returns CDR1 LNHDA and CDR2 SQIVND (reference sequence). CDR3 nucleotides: TGTGCCAGTAGACGACAGGCTTCCTACGAGCAGTACTTC. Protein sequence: CASRRQASYEQYF.